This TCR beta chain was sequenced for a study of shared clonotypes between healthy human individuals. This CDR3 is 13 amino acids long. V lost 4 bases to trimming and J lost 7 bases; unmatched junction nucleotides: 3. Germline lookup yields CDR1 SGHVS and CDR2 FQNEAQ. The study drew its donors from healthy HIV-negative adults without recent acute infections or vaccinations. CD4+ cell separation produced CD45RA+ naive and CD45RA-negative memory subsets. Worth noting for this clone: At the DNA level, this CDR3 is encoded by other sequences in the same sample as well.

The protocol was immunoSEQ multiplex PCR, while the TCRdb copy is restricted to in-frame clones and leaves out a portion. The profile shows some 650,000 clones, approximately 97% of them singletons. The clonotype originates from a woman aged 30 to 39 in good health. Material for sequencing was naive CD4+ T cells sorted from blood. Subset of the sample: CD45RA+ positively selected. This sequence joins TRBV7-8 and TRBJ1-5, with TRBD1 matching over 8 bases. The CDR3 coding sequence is TGTGCCAGCAGCTCACAGGGGGGGCAGCCCCAGCATTTT. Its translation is CASSSQGGQPQHF.